This TCR beta chain was retrieved from a study of blood T cells in healthy people across ages. Study-wide findings and caveats: Roughly linearly, TCR beta diversity per million T cells fell as age increased.

As to this clonotype: The antigen is unknown.

A second PCR, run for roughly 7 to 11 cycles, used a sample-barcoded 5' primer plus a J-beta primer mix. In TCRdb, the 5' RACE reads were re-called with MiXCR into one record per CDR3 protein. The repertoire consists of some 1.5 million distinct CDR3 sequences, with 28% occurring once and the leading ten covering less than 9.5%. Germline V CDR1 and CDR2: SGHTA, FQGNSA. The length of the CDR3 is 13 residues. Input material: blood. This TCR was sampled from a woman aged 30 to 39 in good health. V gene TRBV7-2 combines with J gene TRBJ2-7; the match to TRBD2 covers 10 bases. The J call may be wrong; the DNA end is better matched by TRBJ2-5. The chain's CDR3 is CASRGGLAATQYF. In DNA form, the CDR3 reads TGTGCCAGCCGAGGTGGACTAGCGGCGACCCAGTACTTC.